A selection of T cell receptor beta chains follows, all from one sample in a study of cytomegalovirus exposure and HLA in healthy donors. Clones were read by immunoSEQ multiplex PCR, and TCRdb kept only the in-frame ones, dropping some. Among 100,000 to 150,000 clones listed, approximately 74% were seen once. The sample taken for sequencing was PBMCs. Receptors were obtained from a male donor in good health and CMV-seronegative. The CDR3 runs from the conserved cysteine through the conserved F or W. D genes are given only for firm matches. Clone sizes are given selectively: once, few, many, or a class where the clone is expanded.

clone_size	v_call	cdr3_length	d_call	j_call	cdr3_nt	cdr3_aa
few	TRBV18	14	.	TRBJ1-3	TGTGCCAGCTCACCACCGGCAGGGGCGAACACCATATATTTT	CASSPPAGANTIYF
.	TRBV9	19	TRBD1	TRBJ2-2	TGTGCCAGCAGCGTAGTACCGAACGACAGGGGGCGCTTCACCGGGGAGCTGTTTTTT	CASSVVPNDRGRFTGELFF
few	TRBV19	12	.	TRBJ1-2	TGTGCCAGTAGTATTGGGCAGATTGGCTACACCTTC	CASSIGQIGYTF
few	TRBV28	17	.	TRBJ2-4	TGTGCCAGCAGTCTTAAAGTCTTAACGGTGGCCAAAAACATTCAGTACTTC	CASSLKVLTVAKNIQYF
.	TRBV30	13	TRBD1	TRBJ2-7	TGTGCCTGGAGCGGGACAGGCTCCTACGAGCAGTACTTC	CAWSGTGSYEQYF
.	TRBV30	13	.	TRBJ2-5	TGTGCCTGGAGTGCCACTCTCAAAGAGACCCAGTACTTC	CAWSATLKETQYF
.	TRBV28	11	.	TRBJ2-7	TGTGCCAGCAGGGGGGGTTACGAGCAGTACTTC	CASRGGYEQYF
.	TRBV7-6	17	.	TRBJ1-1	TGTGCCAGCAGCCCTAACCATAACGTGGGCTTGAACACTGAAGCTTTCTTT	CASSPNHNVGLNTEAFF
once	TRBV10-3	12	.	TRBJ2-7	TGTGCCATCAGTGAGGGCCCGGGCGAGCAGTACTTC	CAISEGPGEQYF
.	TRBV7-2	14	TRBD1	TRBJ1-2	TGTGCCAGCGCGAGGGACAGGCAGAACTATGGCTACACCTTC	CASARDRQNYGYTF
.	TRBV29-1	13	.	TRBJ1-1	TGCAGCGTTGAACAGGGTGGGTACACTGAAGCTTTCTTT	CSVEQGGYTEAFF
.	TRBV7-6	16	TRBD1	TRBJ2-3	TGTGCCAGCAGCTTAGCAGGGGGCGTTAAGACAGATACGCAGTATTTT	CASSLAGGVKTDTQYF
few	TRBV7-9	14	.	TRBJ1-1	TGTGCCAGCAGCTTACCACCGTCGGGGGGTGAAGCTTTCTTT	CASSLPPSGGEAFF
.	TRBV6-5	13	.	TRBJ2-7	TGTGCCAGCAGTTACCGAGCCGAATACGAGCAGTACTTC	CASSYRAEYEQYF
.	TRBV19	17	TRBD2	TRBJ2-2	TGTGCCAGTAGTTCCATCCTAGCGGGGACATTCGGCGGGGAGCTGTTTTTT	CASSSILAGTFGGELFF
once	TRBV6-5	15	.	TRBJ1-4	TGTGCCAGCAGACCCACCCCAGGGACTGGTGAAAAACTGTTTTTT	CASRPTPGTGEKLFF
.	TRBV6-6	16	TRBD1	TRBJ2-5	TGTGCCAGCAGCTTCTCGACAGGGGACCTGAGGGAGACCCAGTACTTC	CASSFSTGDLRETQYF
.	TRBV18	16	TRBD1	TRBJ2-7	TGTGCCAGCTCACCTCTACCTCGGGACAGGGTCACAGAGCAGTACTTC	CASSPLPRDRVTEQYF
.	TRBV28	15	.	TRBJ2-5	TGTGCCAGCAGTTCTTTGGGGGGGGGCCCCGAGACCCAGTACTTC	CASSSLGGGPETQYF
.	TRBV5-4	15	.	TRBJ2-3	TGTGCCAGCAGCTTGGAGCTCTCCATGGCAGATACGCAGTATTTT	CASSLELSMADTQYF
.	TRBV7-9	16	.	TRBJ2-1	TGTGCCAGCAGCCCACCCCTCGAGGGGGTTTACAATGAGCAGTTCTTC	CASSPPLEGVYNEQFF
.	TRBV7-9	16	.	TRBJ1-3	TGTTCCAGCAGCCCTTTCCCCAAGGGGGCTGGAAACACCATATATTTT	CSSSPFPKGAGNTIYF
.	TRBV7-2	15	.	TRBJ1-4	TGTGCCAGCAGCCACGACAGTGCAACTAATGAAAAACTGTTTTTT	CASSHDSATNEKLFF
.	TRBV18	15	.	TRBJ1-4	TGTGCCAGCTCACCCACAGGCGCAACTAATGAAAAACTGTTTTTT	CASSPTGATNEKLFF
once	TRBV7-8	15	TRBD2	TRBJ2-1	TGTGCCAGCAGACCCCAGCGGGGGAGGAACAATGAGCAGTTCTTC	CASRPQRGRNNEQFF
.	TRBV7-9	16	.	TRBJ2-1	TGTGCCAGCAGCCCAGGTGACTACCGAAGTTACAATGAGCAGTTCTTC	CASSPGDYRSYNEQFF
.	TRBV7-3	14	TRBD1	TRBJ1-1	TGTGCCAGCAGCGAAGGGACAGTGAACACTGAAGCTTTCTTT	CASSEGTVNTEAFF
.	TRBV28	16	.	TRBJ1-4	TGTGCCACCCGCTCCGGGAGGGTTGCAACTAATGAAAAACTGTTTTTT	CATRSGRVATNEKLFF
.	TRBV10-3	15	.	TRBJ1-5	TGTGCCATCAGTGAGTCTACAACCGGGGGGGAGCCCCAGCATTTT	CAISESTTGGEPQHF
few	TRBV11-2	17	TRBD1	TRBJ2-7	TGTGCCAGCAGCCCACTCGTTCCCGACAGGGGTATTCACGAGCAGTACTTC	CASSPLVPDRGIHEQYF
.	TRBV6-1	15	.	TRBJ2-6	TGTGCCAGCAGTGCCCAAATCTCTGGGGCCAACGTCCTGACTTTC	CASSAQISGANVLTF
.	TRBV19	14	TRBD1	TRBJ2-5	TGTGCCAGTAGTCTACGGACAGGACAAGAGACCCAGTACTTC	CASSLRTGQETQYF
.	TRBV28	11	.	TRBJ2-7	TGTGCCAGCAGGACACCCTACGAGCAGTACTTC	CASRTPYEQYF
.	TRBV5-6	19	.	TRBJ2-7	TGTGCCAGCAGCTTGGAATTCGCGACGGAGACCGTCGTCTCCTACGAGCAGTACTTC	CASSLEFATETVVSYEQYF
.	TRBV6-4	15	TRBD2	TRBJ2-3	TGTGCCAGCAGTGACTCGTCGGGAGGGGGAGATACGCAGTATTTT	CASSDSSGGGDTQYF
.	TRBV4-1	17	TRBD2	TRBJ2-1	TGCGCCAGCAGCCAAGATGGATCTAGCGGGGCTTGGGATGAGCAGTTCTTC	CASSQDGSSGAWDEQFF
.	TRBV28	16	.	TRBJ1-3	TGTGCCAGCAGCCGCGGGGGAGAGCTTTACGGAAACACCATATATTTT	CASSRGGELYGNTIYF
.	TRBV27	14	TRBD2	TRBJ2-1	TGTGCCACCCTTAGCGGGGGGCTCTACAATGAGCAGTTCTTC	CATLSGGLYNEQFF
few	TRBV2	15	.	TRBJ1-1	TGTGCCAGCAGTGTGCCCCCGCAGGAGAACACTGAAGCTTTCTTT	CASSVPPQENTEAFF
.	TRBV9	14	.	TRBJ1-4	TGTGCCAGCAGCGTGGGGGGGCGCGCGGAAAAACTGTTTTTT	CASSVGGRAEKLFF
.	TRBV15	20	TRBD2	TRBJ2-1	TGTGCCACCAGCGGAAACTCGGGACTAGCGGGAGAGAGCTCCTACAATGAGCAGTTCTTC	CATSGNSGLAGESSYNEQFF
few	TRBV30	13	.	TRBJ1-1	TGTGCCTGGGCAGAGGACGGGGGCACTGAAGCTTTCTTT	CAWAEDGGTEAFF
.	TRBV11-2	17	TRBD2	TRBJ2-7	TGTGCCAGCAGCATAGGGCGTCTAGCGGGGTCTATCGACGAGCAGTACTTC	CASSIGRLAGSIDEQYF
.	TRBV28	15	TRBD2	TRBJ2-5	TGTGCCAGCAGTCCTCTAGCGGGCTTGAGGGAGACCCAGTACTTC	CASSPLAGLRETQYF
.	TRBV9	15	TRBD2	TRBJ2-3	TGTGCCAGCGGGCGGCTAGCGGGAATGAAGGATACGCAGTATTTT	CASGRLAGMKDTQYF
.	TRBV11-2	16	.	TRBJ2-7	TGTGCCAGCAGCATCTCTGAATCCCCACTCTCCTACGAGCAGTACTTC	CASSISESPLSYEQYF
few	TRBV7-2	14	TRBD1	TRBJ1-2	TGTGCCAGCAGCTTAAGTGGGACAGGTGGTGGCTACACCTTC	CASSLSGTGGGYTF
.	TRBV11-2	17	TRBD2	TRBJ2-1	TGTGCCAGCAGCTTAGTTGTGGGAGGGCGAAGGAACAATGAGCAGTTCTTC	CASSLVVGGRRNNEQFF
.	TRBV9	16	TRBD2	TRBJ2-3	TGTGCCAGCAGCGATAGCGGGGGATCTAGCACAGATACGCAGTATTTT	CASSDSGGSSTDTQYF
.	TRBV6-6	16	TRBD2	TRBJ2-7	TGTGCCAGCAGTTACGCGTCAGCTAGCGGGCCCTACGAGCAGTACTTC	CASSYASASGPYEQYF
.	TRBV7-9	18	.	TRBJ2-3	TGTGCCAGCAGCTTATATCCGCCCGGGGTCGAGGGCACAGATACGCAGTATTTT	CASSLYPPGVEGTDTQYF
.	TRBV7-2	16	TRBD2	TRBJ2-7	TGTGCCAGCAGCCCCCAATCGACTAGCGGGAGTTACGAGCAGTACTTC	CASSPQSTSGSYEQYF
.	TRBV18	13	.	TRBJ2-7	TGTGCCAGCTCACCCCGAGCGATATACGAGCAGTACTTC	CASSPRAIYEQYF
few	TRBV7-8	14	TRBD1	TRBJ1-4	TGTGCCAGTCGTACCGGGACAGGGGTCGAAAAACTGTTTTTT	CASRTGTGVEKLFF
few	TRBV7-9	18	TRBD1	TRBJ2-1	TGTGCCAGCAGCCCTTATCGGACAGGGACGAGCTCCTACAATGAGCAGTTCTTC	CASSPYRTGTSSYNEQFF
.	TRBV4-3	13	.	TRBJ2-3	TGCGCCAGCAGCCAACGTCGGACAGATACGCAGTATTTT	CASSQRRTDTQYF
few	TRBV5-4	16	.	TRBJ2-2	TGTGCCAGCAGCTTTGGGGGCAGGGGAAGGACCGGGGAGCTGTTTTTT	CASSFGGRGRTGELFF
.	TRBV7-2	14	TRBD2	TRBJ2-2	TGTGCCAGCAGCGCCCTAGCGGGGGGCGGGGAGCTGTTTTTT	CASSALAGGGELFF
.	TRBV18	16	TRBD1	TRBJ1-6	TGTGCCAGCTCACCACTAGGGACAGGGGTGAATTCACCCCTCCACTTT	CASSPLGTGVNSPLHF